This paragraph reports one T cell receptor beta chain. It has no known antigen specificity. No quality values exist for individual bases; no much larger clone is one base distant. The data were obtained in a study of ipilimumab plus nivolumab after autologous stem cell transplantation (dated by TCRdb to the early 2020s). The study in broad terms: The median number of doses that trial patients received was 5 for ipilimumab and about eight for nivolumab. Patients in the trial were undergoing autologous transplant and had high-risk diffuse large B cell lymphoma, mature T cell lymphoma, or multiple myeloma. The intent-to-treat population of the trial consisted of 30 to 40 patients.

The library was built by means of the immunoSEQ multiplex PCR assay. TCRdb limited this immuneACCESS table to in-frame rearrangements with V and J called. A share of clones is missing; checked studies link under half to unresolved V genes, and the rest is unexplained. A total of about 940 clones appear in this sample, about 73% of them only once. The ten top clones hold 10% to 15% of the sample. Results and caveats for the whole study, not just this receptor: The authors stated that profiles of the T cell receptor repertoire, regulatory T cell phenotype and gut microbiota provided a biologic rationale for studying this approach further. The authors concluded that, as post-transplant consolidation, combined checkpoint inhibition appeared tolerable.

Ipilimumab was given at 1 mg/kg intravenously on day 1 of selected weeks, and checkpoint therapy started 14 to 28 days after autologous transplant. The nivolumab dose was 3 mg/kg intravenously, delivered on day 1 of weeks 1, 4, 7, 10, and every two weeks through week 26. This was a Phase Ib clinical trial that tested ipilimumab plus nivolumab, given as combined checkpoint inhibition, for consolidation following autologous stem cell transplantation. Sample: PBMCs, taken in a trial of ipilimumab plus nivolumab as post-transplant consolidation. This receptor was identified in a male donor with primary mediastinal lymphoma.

The CDR3 here reads CASSLYQLSTNTIYF. Read as DNA, the sequence is TGTGCCAGTAGCCTCTACCAATTGTCGACAAACACCATATATTTT. The rearrangement combines TRBV19 with TRBJ1-3; no D gene is confidently identified. Taken from cysteine to phenylalanine, the CDR3 has 15 residues. The entry retains the CDR3 DNA only, 45 bases that are in frame from base 1. V is clipped by 6 bases and J by 6 bases, and the sequence between their germline boundaries is 18 bases long. The germline V gene (reference sequence) yields LNHDA for CDR1 and SQIVND for CDR2. The full variable domain, completed from the reference TRBV19 and TRBJ1-3 proteins outside the CDR3, reads DGGITQSPKYLFRKEGQNVTLSCEQNLNHDAMYWYRQDPGQGLRLIYYSQIVNDFQKGDIAEGYSVSREKKESFPLTVTSAQKNPTAFYLCASSLYQLSTNTIYFGEGSWLTVV.